The next 5 T cell receptor beta chains were all read from a single sample in a study of identical twins. TCRdb independently ran MiXCR on the 5' RACE reads; one entry per CDR3 protein. The table includes roughly 720,000 distinct CDR3 sequences, roughly 18% detected once. These data also formed part of another study, on T cells expressing NK-cell markers.

The sample was PBMCs. The receptors stem from a woman between 18 and 30 years old in good health.

This clonotype was seen only a few times. This chain links TRBV20-1 with TRBJ2-7; D may be TRBD1 (6 bases). Looked up from germline, CDR1 is DFQATT and CDR2 is SNEGSKA (reference sequence). Trimming left V 0 bases short and J 3 bases short, with 15 bases between. There are 15 residues in the CDR3. Here the CDR3 reads CSARDMGHPFYEQYF. The DNA for the CDR3 is TGCAGTGCTAGAGATATGGGACACCCGTTCTACGAGCAGTACTTC.

Only a few counts were recorded for this clonotype. The rearrangement joins TRBV20-1 to TRBJ2-3; D not certain. V lost 6 bases and J 3 bases, leaving 16 bases between the germline ends. Germline V gives CDR1 DFQATT, CDR2 SNEGSKA (reference sequence). The CDR3 loop spans 14 amino acids. CDR3 loop: CSARSRLRTDTQYF. The DNA for the CDR3 is TGCAGTGCAAGATCCCGGCTTAGGACAGATACGCAGTATTTT.

This clonotype was seen only a few times. This chain joins TRBV7-2 and TRBJ1-4, with 9 bases identical to TRBD1. Germline CDR1 SGHTA, CDR2 FQGNSA. J gave up 8 bases and V 4 bases, and 11 bases lay outside the gene matches. The CDR3 spans 16 residues. The CDR3 nucleotides are TGTGCCAGCAGCTGGGGATTAGGGACAGGGAAGGAAAAACTGTTTTTT. This gives the protein CASSWGLGTGKEKLFF.

The rearrangement joins TRBV11-2 to TRBJ2-7, with TRBD1 matching over 7 bases. The CDR3 contains 14 residues. V was clipped by 6 bases and J by 2 bases; unmatched bases: 7. Germline values: CDR1 SGHAT, CDR2 FQNNGV. The CDR3 sequence is CASRQRQGPYEQYF. The DNA for the CDR3 is TGTGCCAGCAGACAGCGACAGGGCCCCTACGAGCAGTACTTC.

This chain joins TRBV20-1 and TRBJ2-5, with unresolved D. Per the germline V gene, CDR1 is DFQATT and CDR2 is SNEGSKA (reference sequence). The V and J ends lost 0 bases and 4 bases respectively, with 15 bases between them. The CDR3 is made up of 15 amino acids. CDR3 sequence (DNA): TGCAGTGCTAGAGATTTAGTCAGAGGTGGAGAGACCCAGTACTTC. This translates into CSARDLVRGGETQYF.